This T cell receptor beta chain derives from a study of control samples from healthy donors and cancer patients. Assay used: immunoSEQ multiplex PCR; TCRdb lists only in-frame clones, some missing. Among about 55,000 clones listed, 95% to 96% were seen once. The CDR3 covers 15 residues. Trimming stripped 4 bases from V and 1 base from J, with 12 bases between. Germline CDR1 is SNHLY and CDR2 is FYNNEI. The receptor was isolated from a woman younger than 45 in good health. The chain is built from TRBV2 and TRBJ2-3, with a possible D match to TRBD2 (6 bases). The sequencing sample was made of blood. This chain's CDR3 is CASSARASGTDTQYF. In nucleotides, the CDR3 is TGTGCCAGCAGTGCTCGGGCTAGCGGCACAGATACGCAGTATTTT.